Below are 14 T cell receptor beta chains sequenced from a single sample in a study of cytomegalovirus exposure and HLA in healthy donors (dated by TCRdb to 2016 to 2017). Library preparation employed the immunoSEQ multiplex PCR assay. For the multiplex PCR, a mixture combining 60 forward primers for TCR Vbeta segments and 13 reverse primers for TCR Jbeta segments was used. The immuneACCESS repertoire file appears here via TCRdb, limited to in-frame rearrangements. These files lack a portion of the clones; in checked studies, under half of the deficit traces to unresolved V genes, and the cause of the others is not known. The sample includes some 150,000 clones, with 82% observed a single time. The ten top clones hold about 1.6% of the sample. Specimen: PBMCs. The receptors come from a male donor in good health and CMV-seronegative.

V usage is TRBV5-6 and J usage is TRBJ2-5; D unresolved. Germline V CDR1 and CDR2: SGHDT, YYEEEE. The V end was cut by 2 bases, the J end by 4 bases, with 9 bases between. This CDR3 is built from 13 residues. In nucleotides, the CDR3 is TGTGCCAGCAGCTTCCTCGCCGGAGAGACCCAGTACTTC. It codes for CASSFLAGETQYF.

The V gene is TRBV7-3, the J gene TRBJ2-6; TRBD2 might be the D (5 bases). This CDR3 comprises 18 residues. Germline V gene lookup returns CDR1 SGHTA and CDR2 FQGTGA. V shed 6 bases and J shed 0 bases, with 18 bases lying between them. CDR3 in amino acids: CASSEMGVLLSGANVLTF. CDR3 DNA sequence: TGTGCCAGCAGTGAAATGGGAGTTCTCCTCTCTGGGGCCAACGTCCTGACTTTC.

V is TRBV27 and J is TRBJ2-7; D is perhaps TRBD2 (6 bases). V lost 5 bases, J lost 3 bases, and 11 bases lay in between. CDR1 is MNHEY and CDR2 is SMNVEV in the germline V gene (reference sequence). This CDR3 region has 13 residues. The chain's CDR3 is CASSTRLVYEQYF. CDR3 in DNA: TGTGCCAGCAGTACCCGACTAGTCTACGAGCAGTACTTC.

The CDR3 coding sequence is TGTGCCAGCAGCTTTAGCGGGGAAACCTACGAGCAGTACTTC. Its translation: CASSFSGETYEQYF. The V call is TRBV7-2, the J call TRBJ2-7; 8 bases align to TRBD2. Germline V gene data show CDR1 as SGHTA and CDR2 as FQGNSA. After removal of 3 bases from V and 2 bases from J, the junction contained 3 bases not matched to a gene. The CDR3 has 14 residues.

The chain recombines TRBV13 with TRBJ2-1, with unresolved D. CDR3 size: 13 residues. CDR1 and CDR2 from the germline V gene are PRHDT and FYEKMQ (reference sequence). With 1 base removed from V and 8 bases from J, the gap between germline ends came to 9 bases. Here the CDR3 reads CASSLVHGHEQFF. The DNA for the CDR3 is TGTGCCAGCAGCTTAGTTCACGGTCATGAGCAGTTCTTC. The complete variable domain, with remaining parts taken from reference TRBV13 and TRBJ2-1, reads AAGVIQSPRHLIKEKRETATLKCYPIPRHDTVYWYQQGPGQDPQFLISFYEKMQSDKGSIPDRFSAQQFSDYHSELNMSSLELGDSALYFCASSLVHGHEQFFGPGTRLTVL.

The chain recombines TRBV27 with TRBJ1-2, with D hard to call. The germline V gene encodes CDR1 MNHEY and CDR2 SMNVEV (reference sequence). V was trimmed by 4 bases and J by 5 bases, leaving 14 bases between them. CDR3 size: 14 residues. Here the CDR3 DNA reads TGTGCCAGCAGTTCCGGGGTGGGCTCTTATGGCTACACCTTC. Protein: CASSSGVGSYGYTF.

V usage is TRBV2 and J usage is TRBJ1-2; D call uncertain. CDR3 length: 13 amino acids. V lost 7 bases to trimming and J lost 5 bases, with 14 bases between them. CDR1 and CDR2 from the germline V gene are SNHLY and FYNNEI. CDR3 nucleotide sequence: TGTGCCAGCAATGTACGGGAGCCTTATGGCTACACCTTC. It yields the protein CASNVREPYGYTF.

The chain combines TRBV2 with TRBJ2-3, with 11 positions matching TRBD1. V shed 6 bases, J shed 1 base, and the junction held 6 bases outside the gene matches. The CDR3 is 16 residues long. Per germline, CDR1 SNHLY and CDR2 FYNNEI. The DNA of the CDR3 is TGTGCCAGCAGCCCGGACAGGGGGCTAGGCACAGATACGCAGTATTTT. It is translated as CASSPDRGLGTDTQYF.

This clone was observed a few times. In DNA, the CDR3 is TGTGCCAGCAGCGACACCGGTGAAGCTTTCTTT. Translation: CASSDTGEAFF. The chain recombines TRBV5-4 with TRBJ1-1; D unresolved. Per germline, CDR1 SGHNT and CDR2 YYREEE (reference sequence). This CDR3 is 11 amino acids long. Trimming shortened V by 4 bases and J by 7 bases, and 8 bases separated the two germline ends.

CDR3 sequence: CASIASLSNQPQHF. The CDR3 DNA reads TGTGCCAGCATCGCCTCCCTAAGCAATCAGCCCCAGCATTTT. The V call is TRBV6-1, the J call TRBJ1-5; no clear D. The CDR3 contains 14 residues. Trimming removed 7 bases from V and 1 base from J, with 11 bases in between. The germline gives CDR1 MNHNS, CDR2 SASEGT.

The chain uses TRBV7-6 and TRBJ2-1; D ambiguous. Trimming left V 4 bases short and J 1 base short, with 11 bases between. This CDR3 contains 15 residues. The V gene's germline CDR1 is SGHVS and CDR2 FNYEAQ. The CDR3 nucleotides are TGTGCCAGCAGCTCCCGTAACGCGTCCTACAATGAGCAGTTCTTC. Its translation: CASSSRNASYNEQFF.

The chain recombines TRBV6-1 with TRBJ1-1; no clear D. This CDR3 has 15 amino acids. Trimming stripped 7 bases from V and 5 bases from J, with 20 bases between. Germline V gene lookup returns CDR1 MNHNS and CDR2 SASEGT. The CDR3, as DNA: TGTGCCAGCACCACCGGTGTAGCGATCGCGACTGAAGCTTTCTTT. Encoded protein: CASTTGVAIATEAFF.

The CDR3 region has the DNA TGTGCCAGCTCACCATTTTTCACTTATCAGCCCCAGCATTTT. It yields the protein CASSPFFTYQPQHF. This chain uses TRBV18 with TRBJ1-5; no clear D gene. The germline CDR1 and CDR2 sequences are KGHSH and LQKENI. This CDR3 spans 14 amino acids. The V gene lost 2 bases and the J gene lost 5 bases, with 10 bases spanning the gap.

This chain joins TRBV9 and TRBJ2-1, with a possible D match to TRBD2 (6 bases). CDR3 length: 13 residues. Germline V lookup: CDR1 SGDLS, CDR2 YYNGEE. Trimming left V 0 bases short and J 11 bases short, with 12 bases between. The CDR3 loop reads CASSVVGDSKQFF. The CDR3 DNA is TGTGCCAGCAGCGTAGTTGGGGACTCGAAGCAGTTCTTC.